These 8 T cell receptor beta chains came from one sample sequenced in a study of T cell responses to AZD1222 COVID-19 vaccine. TCRdb's copy holds only in-frame clones and misses some; the assay was immunoSEQ multiplex PCR. The data show more than 100,000 clones, around 90% seen once. The source material was peripheral blood, sampled on day 0 of AZD1222 vaccination. Receptors were obtained from an adult in good health.

The genes are TRBV28 and TRBJ1-4, with D tentatively TRBD1 (5 bases). Germline values: CDR1 MDHEN, CDR2 SYDVKM. The CDR3 contains 14 residues. V dropped 6 bases and J dropped 4 bases, with 12 bases sitting between them. Written as DNA, the CDR3 is TGTGCCAGCAGCTTAGGTGGGGGTAATGAAAAACTGTTTTTT. Translated: CASSLGGGNEKLFF.

V usage is TRBV5-1 and J usage is TRBJ1-3; a weak D match, TRBD1 (6 bases). Trimming left V 4 bases short and J 8 bases short, with 16 bases between. Germline CDR1 and CDR2: SGHRS and YFSETQ. The length of the CDR3 is 14 residues. CDR3 nucleotides: TGCGCCAGCAGCCTCAACAGGGAAACAGACACCATATATTTT. Amino acid sequence: CASSLNRETDTIYF.

The chain combines TRBV5-3 with TRBJ1-4; D is unresolved. TRBV5-3 is given ORF status, its function remaining uncertain. The CDR3 loop spans 14 amino acids. The V and J ends lost 2 bases and 3 bases respectively, with 8 bases between them. CDR3 in amino acids: CARSLRQSNEKLFF. CDR3 in DNA: TGTGCCAGAAGCTTACGTCAGTCTAATGAAAAACTGTTTTTT.

The rearrangement joins TRBV7-3 to TRBJ2-3, with D unresolved. Trimming cost V 2 bases and J 0 bases, with 9 bases left between them. There are 15 residues in the CDR3. Germline-derived CDR1 and CDR2 are SGHTA and FQGTGA. The CDR3 spells CASSLVGSSTDTQYF. For the CDR3, the DNA is TGTGCCAGCAGCTTAGTGGGGTCTAGCACAGATACGCAGTATTTT.

The rearrangement uses TRBV18 and TRBJ2-7; 10 bases are a match to TRBD1. Germline lookup yields CDR1 KGHSH and CDR2 LQKENI. The length of the CDR3 is 14 residues. With 4 bases clipped from V and 4 bases from J, the junction kept 4 bases outside the gene matches. DNA of the CDR3: TGTGCCAGCTCACATGACAGGGGGCAATACGAGCAGTACTTC. This sequence encodes CASSHDRGQYEQYF.

This chain uses TRBV11-3 with TRBJ2-3; the match to TRBD2 covers 10 bases. Per the germline V gene, CDR1 is SGHNT and CDR2 is YENEEA. This CDR3 is built from 17 residues. V was clipped by 3 bases and J by 4 bases; unmatched bases: 10. The chain's CDR3 is CASSLTLAGVRADTQYF. The CDR3 DNA reads TGTGCCAGCAGCTTGACCCTAGCGGGAGTGCGGGCAGATACGCAGTATTTT.

This clone was counted a few times. The chain combines TRBV30 with TRBJ1-6; tentatively, D is TRBD1 (6 bases). Trimming removed 0 bases from V and 2 bases from J, with 11 bases in between. The CDR3 has 16 residues. CDR1 and CDR2 (germline): GTSNPN, SVGIG (reference sequence). The chain's CDR3 is CAWSVAGGAYNSPLHF. DNA of the CDR3: TGTGCCTGGAGTGTAGCGGGGGGCGCCTATAATTCACCCCTCCACTTT.

The chain recombines TRBV6-5 with TRBJ1-2; D might be TRBD1 (6 bases). Germline V gene data show CDR1 as MNHEY and CDR2 as SVGAGI. The CDR3 is 16 residues long. Trimming shortened V by 0 bases and J by 0 bases, and 11 bases separated the two germline ends. The CDR3 spells CASSYSKYRANYGYTF. Written as DNA, the CDR3 is TGTGCCAGCAGTTACTCGAAGTACAGGGCTAACTATGGCTACACCTTC.